This entry is about one T cell receptor beta chain. The data originate from a study of blood T cell repertoires in COVID-19. Whole-study context: Whether acute or convalescent, the COVID-19 samples came from the United States, Italy and Spain. In each case, the material was cDNA or gDNA derived from T cells, B-cell-depleted T cells, or PBMCs.

Generated by immunoSEQ multiplex PCR, the TCRdb table keeps only in-frame clones and is missing some. The table lists about 70,000 clones, under 90% of them singletons, with 15% to 20% in the top ten. Germline V gene data show CDR1 as SGHAT and CDR2 as FQNNGV. Trimming took off 3 bases at V and 5 bases at J, with 13 bases between the two ends. The length of the CDR3 is 14 residues. The sample comprised peripheral blood. This TCR was recovered from a man aged 70-80 years who had recovered from COVID-19. The chain uses TRBV11-2 and TRBJ2-5; D remains ambiguous. CDR3 DNA: TGTGCCAGCAGCTTTTCGCAGGTGCCCGAGACCCAGTACTTC. Translation gives CASSFSQVPETQYF.